Listed below are T cell receptor beta chains from one sample, sequenced in a study of blood T cell repertoires in COVID-19. Profiling relied on immunoSEQ multiplex PCR, and the TCRdb table lists in-frame clones only, not all of them. The sample holds around 37,000 clones, about 85% seen once. The sample comprised peripheral blood. These receptors all stem from a man aged 60 to 75 with COVID-19, enrolled during active disease. Both conserved end residues are part of each CDR3. The D gene is left open where the match is weak. Only part of the rows carry a size: once, few, many, or a class if the clone is expanded.

CDR3 DNA: TGCGCCAGCAGCCAGGGACAGTCAATCGGGGAGCTGTTTTTT; CDR3 protein: CASSQGQSIGELFF; J gene: TRBJ2-2; clone size: -; D gene: TRBD1; V gene: TRBV4-1
CDR3 DNA: TGCGCCAGCAGGCCTAGCGGGAGGGCCAAAAACATTCAGTACTTC; CDR3 protein: CASRPSGRAKNIQYF; J gene: TRBJ2-4; clone size: -; D gene: TRBD2; V gene: TRBV10-1
CDR3 DNA: TGTGCCAGCAGTTACTCTCCAGGGGGTAATCAGCCCCAGCATTTT; CDR3 protein: CASSYSPGGNQPQHF; J gene: TRBJ1-5; clone size: -; D gene: TRBD1; V gene: TRBV3-1/TRBV3-2
CDR3 DNA: TGTGCCATCAGTGAGTCAGGGGGAGCGGGAGGGCCGGGTTTGTACGAGCAGTACTTC; CDR3 protein: CAISESGGAGGPGLYEQYF; J gene: TRBJ2-7; clone size: -; D gene: TRBD2; V gene: TRBV10-3
CDR3 DNA: TGTGCCAGCGGGAGGGGCCGGGAGCAGTTCTTC; CDR3 protein: CASGRGREQFF; J gene: TRBJ2-1; clone size: -; D gene: TRBD2; V gene: TRBV27
CDR3 DNA: TGTGCCAGCAGCCAAGATCGGTACAGGGTTAGTGGCTACACCTTC; CDR3 protein: CASSQDRYRVSGYTF; J gene: TRBJ1-2; clone size: once; D gene: -; V gene: TRBV14
CDR3 DNA: TGTGCCAGCAGTGACGGTCGACAGACCGAAAAACTGTTTTTT; CDR3 protein: CASSDGRQTEKLFF; J gene: TRBJ1-4; clone size: -; D gene: -; V gene: TRBV2
CDR3 DNA: TGTGCCAGCAGCACGGGACAGACGATGAACACTGAAGCTTTCTTT; CDR3 protein: CASSTGQTMNTEAFF; J gene: TRBJ1-1; clone size: -; D gene: TRBD1; V gene: TRBV28
CDR3 DNA: TGCGCCAGCAGCTTGGAGGGACACACCACCTACGAGCAGTACTTC; CDR3 protein: CASSLEGHTTYEQYF; J gene: TRBJ2-7; clone size: -; D gene: -; V gene: TRBV5-1
CDR3 DNA: TGTGCCAGCAGTGACCGGGACAGGGCCACTGAAGCTTTCTTT; CDR3 protein: CASSDRDRATEAFF; J gene: TRBJ1-1; clone size: -; D gene: TRBD1; V gene: TRBV6-4
CDR3 DNA: TGTGCCAGCAACCAGTCGGGGAGACAGGGAAGCTCCTATAATTCACCCCTCCACTTT; CDR3 protein: CASNQSGRQGSSYNSPLHF; J gene: TRBJ1-6; clone size: -; D gene: TRBD1; V gene: TRBV27
CDR3 DNA: TGTGCCAGCAGTTACGGGGGCGTGAACACTGAAGCTTTCTTT; CDR3 protein: CASSYGGVNTEAFF; J gene: TRBJ1-1; clone size: -; D gene: -; V gene: TRBV6-5
CDR3 DNA: TGTGCCAGCGTCCCGGGACAAGGACCGGCCAAAAACATTCAGTACTTC; CDR3 protein: CASVPGQGPAKNIQYF; J gene: TRBJ2-4; clone size: -; D gene: -; V gene: TRBV2
CDR3 DNA: TGCGCCAGCAGCCAACCGGGGACAGGGGGCGAGCAGTACTTC; CDR3 protein: CASSQPGTGGEQYF; J gene: TRBJ2-7; clone size: once; D gene: TRBD1; V gene: TRBV4-1
CDR3 DNA: TGCGCCAGCAGCTCTGGACAGGGGGCGCGCAATTCACCCCTCCACTTT; CDR3 protein: CASSSGQGARNSPLHF; J gene: TRBJ1-6; clone size: -; D gene: TRBD1; V gene: TRBV5-1
CDR3 DNA: TGTGCCAGCAGGCTAGAGGCCTACACTGAAGCTTTCTTT; CDR3 protein: CASRLEAYTEAFF; J gene: TRBJ1-1; clone size: once; D gene: -; V gene: TRBV2
CDR3 DNA: TGTGCCAGCAGCGCCGAACTAGCGGGAGATGGGGAGCAGTACTTC; CDR3 protein: CASSAELAGDGEQYF; J gene: TRBJ2-7; clone size: -; D gene: TRBD2; V gene: TRBV7-9
CDR3 DNA: TGTGCCAGCAGTTCCCGACAGGCCCAGGTTTCACCCCTCCACTTT; CDR3 protein: CASSSRQAQVSPLHF; J gene: TRBJ1-6; clone size: -; D gene: -; V gene: TRBV6-5
CDR3 DNA: TGCGCCAGCAGCGAGGACAGGGACCGCTACGAGCAGTACTTC; CDR3 protein: CASSEDRDRYEQYF; J gene: TRBJ2-7; clone size: -; D gene: TRBD1; V gene: TRBV5-1
CDR3 DNA: TGCGCCAGCAGCTTGCAGGGGACAGGGTTGTACAATGAGCAGTTCTTC; CDR3 protein: CASSLQGTGLYNEQFF; J gene: TRBJ2-1; clone size: -; D gene: TRBD1; V gene: TRBV5-1
CDR3 DNA: TGTGCCAGCAGTTTTTCAGGGATTCAAAAACTGTTTTTT; CDR3 protein: CASSFSGIQKLFF; J gene: TRBJ1-4; clone size: -; D gene: -; V gene: TRBV27
CDR3 DNA: TGTGCCAGCAGCCAAGATTGGGGGGGGACTGGCTATGGCTACACCTTC; CDR3 protein: CASSQDWGGTGYGYTF; J gene: TRBJ1-2; clone size: -; D gene: -; V gene: TRBV4-2
CDR3 DNA: TGTGCCAGCAGCTGGGGACTAGCGGGAATCACAGATACGCAGTATTTT; CDR3 protein: CASSWGLAGITDTQYF; J gene: TRBJ2-3; clone size: -; D gene: TRBD2; V gene: TRBV5-5
CDR3 DNA: TGTGCCAGCAGCTTGGAAAGGCAGGCCCAAGAGACCCAGTACTTC; CDR3 protein: CASSLERQAQETQYF; J gene: TRBJ2-5; clone size: few; D gene: -; V gene: TRBV5-5
CDR3 DNA: TGTGCCAGCAGCCACCTAGCGGGAGGTGGCACAGATACGCAGTATTTT; CDR3 protein: CASSHLAGGGTDTQYF; J gene: TRBJ2-3; clone size: once; D gene: TRBD2; V gene: TRBV6-2/TRBV6-3
CDR3 DNA: TGTGCCAGCAGTCCTTCAGTGGTAGAGACCCAGTACTTC; CDR3 protein: CASSPSVVETQYF; J gene: TRBJ2-5; clone size: -; D gene: -; V gene: TRBV12-3/TRBV12-4
CDR3 DNA: TGTGCCAGCAGTTACCGGGACATGGGGGTCGAGGGCTACACCTTC; CDR3 protein: CASSYRDMGVEGYTF; J gene: TRBJ1-2; clone size: -; D gene: -; V gene: TRBV27
CDR3 DNA: TGCGCCAGCAGCTGGGCGGAGGGGCTTGCAACTAATGAAAAACTGTTTTTT; CDR3 protein: CASSWAEGLATNEKLFF; J gene: TRBJ1-4; clone size: -; D gene: -; V gene: TRBV5-1
CDR3 DNA: TGTGCCAGTACCTCGGGGGGGTGGACTGAAGCTTTCTTT; CDR3 protein: CASTSGGWTEAFF; J gene: TRBJ1-1; clone size: -; D gene: -; V gene: TRBV19
CDR3 DNA: TGTGCCAGCAGCTTATTGGTAGTAGCCTCCAACGAGCAGTACTTC; CDR3 protein: CASSLLVVASNEQYF; J gene: TRBJ2-7; clone size: once; D gene: -; V gene: TRBV7-3
CDR3 DNA: TGTGCCAGCTCCTTAAGACAGGGGAAGGGCGAGCAGTACTTC; CDR3 protein: CASSLRQGKGEQYF; J gene: TRBJ2-7; clone size: -; D gene: TRBD1; V gene: TRBV2
CDR3 DNA: TGTGCCAGCAGCTTAGGACAGGCGGGCCAAGAGACCCAGTACTTC; CDR3 protein: CASSLGQAGQETQYF; J gene: TRBJ2-5; clone size: -; D gene: -; V gene: TRBV7-2
CDR3 DNA: TGCGCCAGCAGCGCCCGGACAGGAAGTAGCACTGAAGCTTTCTTT; CDR3 protein: CASSARTGSSTEAFF; J gene: TRBJ1-1; clone size: few; D gene: TRBD1; V gene: TRBV5-1
CDR3 DNA: TGTGCCAGCAGCCAAGCACATCCAGGCTCCTCAGCTTTCTTT; CDR3 protein: CASSQAHPGSSAFF; J gene: TRBJ1-1; clone size: -; D gene: -; V gene: TRBV14
CDR3 DNA: TGTGCCAGCAGTTCGTACCCAGGGCTTGGGTTGAGTGGCTACACCTTC; CDR3 protein: CASSSYPGLGLSGYTF; J gene: TRBJ1-2; clone size: -; D gene: -; V gene: TRBV28
CDR3 DNA: TGTGCCAGCAGCTTGGGAGGACAGGGGAAGAATCAGCCCCAGCATTTT; CDR3 protein: CASSLGGQGKNQPQHF; J gene: TRBJ1-5; clone size: few; D gene: TRBD1; V gene: TRBV5-5
CDR3 DNA: TGCGCCAGCAGCTTGGGCGGGAGGAACACCGGGGAGCTGTTTTTT; CDR3 protein: CASSLGGRNTGELFF; J gene: TRBJ2-2; clone size: -; D gene: TRBD2; V gene: TRBV5-1
CDR3 DNA: TGTGCCAGCAAGGCCGCGACAGGGGGCAATCAGCCCCAGCATTTT; CDR3 protein: CASKAATGGNQPQHF; J gene: TRBJ1-5; clone size: -; D gene: TRBD1; V gene: TRBV2
CDR3 DNA: TGCGCCAGCAGCCAAGATAGCCACGGGGGAACTAATGAAAAACTGTTTTTT; CDR3 protein: CASSQDSHGGTNEKLFF; J gene: TRBJ1-4; clone size: -; D gene: -; V gene: TRBV4-3
CDR3 DNA: TGTGCCAGCAGCGTAGGGGGGACTAGAACCTACAATGAGCAGTTCTTC; CDR3 protein: CASSVGGTRTYNEQFF; J gene: TRBJ2-1; clone size: -; D gene: TRBD2; V gene: TRBV9
CDR3 DNA: TGTGCCAGCTCCACCCAGGGTCTTAGGGGGGGCTACACCTTC; CDR3 protein: CASSTQGLRGGYTF; J gene: TRBJ1-2; clone size: once; D gene: -; V gene: TRBV19
CDR3 DNA: TGTGCCAGCAGTTTCCAGGGGGCGCGGACTGAAGCTTTCTTT; CDR3 protein: CASSFQGARTEAFF; J gene: TRBJ1-1; clone size: -; D gene: TRBD1; V gene: TRBV28
CDR3 DNA: TGTGCCAGCAGCCGGAGAGTGGGCAATCAGCCCCAGCATTTT; CDR3 protein: CASSRRVGNQPQHF; J gene: TRBJ1-5; clone size: -; D gene: -; V gene: TRBV3-1/TRBV3-2
CDR3 DNA: TGTGCCAGCTCACCTTACGGGACAGGGTACACTGAAGCTTTCTTT; CDR3 protein: CASSPYGTGYTEAFF; J gene: TRBJ1-1; clone size: -; D gene: TRBD1; V gene: TRBV18
CDR3 DNA: TGCGCCAGCAGCTTGGCCGAAGGGGGCCCGTTTGAAAAACTGTTTTTT; CDR3 protein: CASSLAEGGPFEKLFF; J gene: TRBJ1-4; clone size: -; D gene: TRBD1; V gene: TRBV5-1
CDR3 DNA: TGTGCCAGCAGTCCGCCGAGGGGGCTAAGCAATCAGCCCCAGCATTTT; CDR3 protein: CASSPPRGLSNQPQHF; J gene: TRBJ1-5; clone size: -; D gene: TRBD1; V gene: TRBV6-2/TRBV6-3
CDR3 DNA: TGTGCCAGCTCACCGGGGCAGAACTATGGCTACACCTTC; CDR3 protein: CASSPGQNYGYTF; J gene: TRBJ1-2; clone size: -; D gene: -; V gene: TRBV18
CDR3 DNA: TGTGCCAGCAGTTACAGGGGCACCGGGGAGCTGTTTTTT; CDR3 protein: CASSYRGTGELFF; J gene: TRBJ2-2; clone size: -; D gene: -; V gene: TRBV6-6
CDR3 DNA: TGTGCCAGCAGCTTCGGGACAACCGGGGAGCTGTTTTTT; CDR3 protein: CASSFGTTGELFF; J gene: TRBJ2-2; clone size: -; D gene: -; V gene: TRBV7-2
CDR3 DNA: TGTGCCAGTAGTGCGACAGGGGTAAACACTGAAGCTTTCTTT; CDR3 protein: CASSATGVNTEAFF; J gene: TRBJ1-1; clone size: -; D gene: TRBD1; V gene: TRBV19
CDR3 DNA: TGTGCCAGTAGTGTAAACAGGGCGTCTGGGGCCAACGTCCTGACTTTC; CDR3 protein: CASSVNRASGANVLTF; J gene: TRBJ2-6; clone size: -; D gene: -; V gene: TRBV19
CDR3 DNA: TGTGCCAGCAGCGTAGGCGGTAACTACGAGCAGTACTTC; CDR3 protein: CASSVGGNYEQYF; J gene: TRBJ2-7; clone size: once; D gene: -; V gene: TRBV9
CDR3 DNA: TGTGCCAGTAGTATGGGGAGGGCTGCTTCACCCCTCCACTTT; CDR3 protein: CASSMGRAASPLHF; J gene: TRBJ1-6; clone size: -; D gene: -; V gene: TRBV19
CDR3 DNA: TGTGCCAGCAGCCTCGAGAGGAACTATGGCTACACCTTC; CDR3 protein: CASSLERNYGYTF; J gene: TRBJ1-2; clone size: -; D gene: -; V gene: TRBV7-2
CDR3 DNA: TGCGCCAGCAGCTCACGCCCCGCAGGCCAAAACACCATATATTTT; CDR3 protein: CASSSRPAGQNTIYF; J gene: TRBJ1-3; clone size: once; D gene: -; V gene: TRBV5-1